The 20 T cell receptor beta chains given below trace back to one sample, sequenced in a study of T cell responses to AZD1222 COVID-19 vaccine. Repertoires were generated with immunoSEQ multiplex PCR, while TCRdb's copy carries only in-frame clones and drops some. The sample lists roughly 120,000 clones, less than 90% seen once, with approximately 10% in the top ten. Sequences were derived from peripheral blood, sampled on day 0 of AZD1222 vaccination. The receptors here all came from an adult in good health.

This chain joins TRBV7-2 and TRBJ1-1; no reliable D call. This CDR3 comprises 13 residues. Trimming removed 7 bases from V and 1 base from J, with 10 bases in between. Germline V gene sequence: CDR1 SGHTA, CDR2 FQGNSA. Here the CDR3 reads CASTAMGNTEAFF. The CDR3 nucleotides read TGTGCCAGCACCGCAATGGGGAACACTGAAGCTTTCTTT.

J is TRBJ2-3 and V is TRBV28; D remains unclear. CDR1 is MDHEN and CDR2 is SYDVKM in the germline V gene. The CDR3 has 16 residues. The V gene lost 6 bases and the J gene lost 0 bases, with 16 bases spanning the gap. CDR3 loop: CASSLSGPISTDTQYF. For the CDR3, the DNA is TGTGCCAGCAGCCTATCAGGACCGATTAGCACAGATACGCAGTATTTT.

The genes are TRBV5-4 and TRBJ2-1; D remains unclear. The CDR3 contains 12 residues. The V gene's germline CDR1 is SGHNT and CDR2 YYREEE (reference sequence). V was cut by 0 bases and J by 6 bases, with 4 bases left in between. CDR3 sequence: CASSLDSNEQFF. CDR3 nucleotides: TGTGCCAGCAGCTTGGATTCCAATGAGCAGTTCTTC. Supplemented by reference TRBV5-4 and TRBJ2-1, the full variable domain reads ETGVTQSPTHLIKTRGQQVTLRCSSQSGHNTVSWYQQALGQGPQFIFQYYREEENGRGNFPPRFSGLQFPNYSSELNVNALELDDSALYLCASSLDSNEQFFGPGTRLTVL.

In its sample, this clone was seen once. The chain has TRBV5-1 and TRBJ1-4; TRBD1 matches 7 bases. The CDR3 is 14 residues long. J lost 8 bases, V lost 6 bases, and 10 bases had no gene match. The germline V gene has CDR1 SGHRS and CDR2 YFSETQ. CDR3 DNA: TGCGCCAGCAACGAAGGACAGGCGGACGAAAAACTGTTTTTT. Translated: CASNEGQADEKLFF.

The V gene is TRBV13, the J gene TRBJ2-7; possibly TRBD1 or TRBD2 for D (5 bases each). Germline assignment: CDR1 PRHDT and CDR2 FYEKMQ (reference sequence). Trimming shortened V by 2 bases and J by 2 bases, and 7 bases separated the two germline ends. This CDR3 spans 13 amino acids. The CDR3 loop is CASSLQGPYEQYF. The CDR3 coding sequence is TGTGCCAGCAGCTTACAGGGACCCTACGAGCAGTACTTC.

In its sample, this clone was seen once. V is TRBV6-9 and J is TRBJ2-1; 7 nucleotides align to TRBD1. Germline lookup yields CDR1 MNHGY and CDR2 SVAAGI. This CDR3 has 11 amino acids. Trimming at V came to 4 bases and at J to 12 bases, leaving 3 bases not matched to a gene. The DNA for the CDR3 is TGTGCCAGCAGTTGGGACAGAGGGCAGTTCTTC. Translating gives CASSWDRGQFF.

The chain is built from TRBV7-2 and TRBJ2-1, with 12 bases fitting TRBD2. In germline, CDR1 is SGHTA, CDR2 FQGNSA. Trimming removed 4 bases from V and 0 bases from J; junction bases left unmatched: 4. The CDR3 sequence is 17 residues long. CDR3 DNA: TGTGCCAGCAGCTCGCTAGCGGGGGGGGACTCCTACAATGAGCAGTTCTTC. Translating gives CASSSLAGGDSYNEQFF.

The V gene is TRBV7-3, the J gene TRBJ2-7; D is undetermined. The V gene's germline CDR1 is SGHTA and CDR2 FQGTGA. Trimming took off 8 bases at V and 1 base at J, with 0 bases between the two ends. The CDR3 sequence is 9 residues long. In DNA form, the CDR3 reads TGTGCCAGCTCCTACGAGCAGTACTTC. Encoded protein: CASSYEQYF.

This clone was detected only once. The chain has TRBV4-1 and TRBJ2-5; D uncertain. Germline values: CDR1 MGHRA, CDR2 YSYEKL. V was cut by 1 base and J by 1 base, with 10 bases left in between. CDR3 length equals 15 residues. The DNA of the CDR3 is TGCGCCAGCAGCCAAGCTGGTGCTGGCCAAGAGACCCAGTACTTC. This codes for CASSQAGAGQETQYF.

CDR3 protein: CASSYGYRESSYEQYF. The DNA for the CDR3 is TGTGCCAGCAGTTACGGGTATCGGGAGAGCTCCTACGAGCAGTACTTC. The V and J genes are TRBV6-5 and TRBJ2-7; weak D call: TRBD2 (6 bases). Germline V lookup: CDR1 MNHEY, CDR2 SVGAGI. Trimming took off 2 bases at V and 0 bases at J, with 14 bases between the two ends. CDR3 size: 16 residues.

This chain joins TRBV28 and TRBJ2-7, with 12 bases aligning to TRBD2. Looked up from germline, CDR1 is MDHEN and CDR2 is SYDVKM. Trimming at V came to 5 bases and at J to 4 bases, leaving 15 bases not matched to a gene. This CDR3 spans 18 amino acids. CDR3 sequence reads: CASSILSFTSGGTYEQYF. The CDR3 bases are TGTGCCAGCAGTATCCTATCCTTTACTAGCGGGGGGACTTACGAGCAGTACTTC.

The rearrangement joins TRBV5-6 to TRBJ2-7; unclear D gene. Looked up from germline, CDR1 is SGHDT and CDR2 is YYEEEE. The CDR3 totals 13 residues. The V gene lost 0 bases and the J gene lost 2 bases, with 6 bases spanning the gap. For the CDR3, the DNA is TGTGCCAGCAGCTTGGCCCTTGCCTACGAGCAGTACTTC. It yields the protein CASSLALAYEQYF.

V gene TRBV11-3 combines with J gene TRBJ2-5; D ambiguous. The CDR3 is made up of 13 amino acids. The V gene's germline CDR1 is SGHNT and CDR2 YENEEA. Trimming removed 10 bases from V and 2 bases from J, with 14 bases in between. CDR3 DNA: TGTGCCACCCAGCTTAGTATTCAAGAGACCCAGTACTTC. Translation gives CATQLSIQETQYF.

The V and J genes are TRBV28 and TRBJ1-5, with 9 nucleotides matching TRBD1. This CDR3 is 13 amino acids long. Germline V gene sequence: CDR1 MDHEN, CDR2 SYDVKM. The V and J ends lost 4 bases and 10 bases, in that order; junction bases with no gene match: 5. The CDR3: CASSWGQGPPQHF. The CDR3 bases are TGTGCCAGCAGTTGGGGACAGGGTCCCCCCCAGCATTTT. Full variable domain (rest looked up from reference TRBV28 and TRBJ1-5): DVKVTQSSRYLVKRTGEKVFLECVQDMDHENMFWYRQDPGLGLRLIYFSYDVKMKEKGDIPEGYSVSREKKERFSLILESASTNQTSMYLCASSWGQGPPQHFGDGTRLSIL.

The chain links TRBV4-2 to TRBJ1-4, with TRBD1 as a possible D gene (6 bases). This CDR3 is 16 amino acids long. V lost 1 base, J lost 8 bases, and 17 bases lay in between. The germline CDR1 and CDR2 sequences are LGHNA and YNFKEQ. The CDR3 region has the DNA TGTGCCAGCAGCCAAGCCGGGTACAGGGTTAACGAAAAACTGTTTTTT. Translation: CASSQAGYRVNEKLFF.

The chain recombines TRBV5-7 with TRBJ1-2; D uncertain. TRBV5-7 belongs to the ORF category, with a function that is uncertain. The CDR3 is 12 residues long. The germline V and J ends were trimmed by 6 bases and 2 bases, with 8 bases remaining between them. This CDR3 is CASTRGNYGYTF. The CDR3 nucleotides are TGTGCCAGCACCCGAGGGAACTATGGCTACACCTTC.

The J gene is TRBJ1-2, the V gene TRBV28; possible D gene TRBD1, 5 bases. V lost 8 bases and J 0 bases, leaving 10 bases between the germline ends. CDR3 size: 13 residues. Germline-derived CDR1 and CDR2 are MDHEN and SYDVKM. The CDR3 DNA reads as TGTGCCAGCGGGGGTCTCCCTAACTATGGCTACACCTTC. Translation gives CASGGLPNYGYTF.

The chain couples TRBV6-2 or TRBV6-3 to TRBJ2-7; the D gene is possibly TRBD2 (5 bases). Trimming took off 5 bases at V and 2 bases at J, with 16 bases between the two ends. The CDR3 has 15 residues. Germline lookup yields CDR1 MNHEY and CDR2 SVGEGT. As DNA, the CDR3 is TGTGCCAGCAGTCCCCCCCCGGACGGGGCCTACGAGCAGTACTTC. Residues: CASSPPPDGAYEQYF.

The V call is TRBV6-2 or TRBV6-3, the J call TRBJ2-1, with 10 bases fitting TRBD2. CDR3 length equals 18 residues. Looked up from germline, CDR1 is MNHEY and CDR2 is SVGEGT. Trimming at V came to 4 bases and at J to 4 bases, leaving 13 bases not matched to a gene. CDR3 residues: CASSSLPGSGRVYNEQFF. The CDR3 nucleotides are TGTGCCAGCAGTTCCCTCCCCGGGAGCGGGAGGGTTTACAATGAGCAGTTCTTC.

This sequence joins TRBV18 and TRBJ2-7; the D gene is possibly TRBD2 (7 bases). The CDR3 is 16 residues long. Trimming removed 0 bases at V and 7 bases at J, with 19 bases between. Germline lookup yields CDR1 KGHSH and CDR2 LQKENI. Here the CDR3 DNA reads TGTGCCAGCTCACCACCGGATTCGCTGGGGGGGCGAGAGCAGTACTTC. As protein: CASSPPDSLGGREQYF.